This is a list of T cell receptor beta chains from one sample in a study of T cell responses to AZD1222 COVID-19 vaccine. Assay: immunoSEQ multiplex PCR; the TCRdb copy retains only in-frame clones and omits some. The table includes around 120,000 clones, roughly 85% detected once. Sample: peripheral blood, taken on day 0 of MenACWY control vaccination. These receptors came from an adult in good health. Both conserved end residues are part of each CDR3. The D gene is left open where the match is weak.

v_call	j_call	d_call	cdr3_aa
TRBV5-1	TRBJ2-7	TRBD2	CASSLGLAGVLGEQYF
TRBV5-1	TRBJ1-6	NA	CASSSSGERSYNSPLHF
TRBV28	TRBJ2-7	TRBD1	CASSLSSRGHYEQYF
TRBV24-1	TRBJ1-5	TRBD1	CATSFDRGSHNQPQHF
TRBV15	TRBJ2-7	NA	CATSRDQGLYEQYF
TRBV24-1	TRBJ1-1	NA	CATSDTGQAFF
TRBV6-4	TRBJ2-2	TRBD1	CASSFSGQGARTGELFF
TRBV13	TRBJ2-1	NA	CASSLTSYNEQFF
TRBV28	TRBJ2-7	TRBD2	CASSLSSGPYEQYF
TRBV30	TRBJ2-7	NA	CAWSVLDLVGLKAYEQYF
TRBV30	TRBJ1-5	NA	CAWRPRSSLRPQHF
TRBV7-9	TRBJ1-1	TRBD1	CASSPSGTANTEAFF
TRBV4-1	TRBJ2-5	TRBD2	CASSQQGLGETQYF
TRBV7-9	TRBJ1-1	NA	CASSSTVEAFF
TRBV10-1	TRBJ2-1	TRBD2	CASSEERERGGEQFF
TRBV6-5	TRBJ1-1	NA	CASSYVGFGTEAFF
TRBV5-5	TRBJ2-3	NA	CASSLVQGTDTQYF
TRBV19	TRBJ2-1	NA	CATTGPGFNEQFF
TRBV15	TRBJ2-5	TRBD1	CATSRLPWDRERETQYF
TRBV2	TRBJ1-2	NA	CASSEMTGRFYGYTF
TRBV9	TRBJ1-1	NA	CASSVALRGGGTFF
TRBV6-5	TRBJ1-1	NA	CASSYSILSDTEAFF
TRBV7-2	TRBJ1-2	NA	CASSWGGQTYGYTF
TRBV2	TRBJ2-7	TRBD1	CASSVQQGTYEQYF
TRBV2	TRBJ2-2	NA	CASSQGGDTGELFF
TRBV5-1	TRBJ2-2	NA	CASSLKRLETGELFF
TRBV14	TRBJ1-2	TRBD1	CASSFTGGRGYTF
TRBV11-1	TRBJ2-2	TRBD2	CASSFRTGGHGGELFF
TRBV27	TRBJ2-3	NA	CASREVRGVAQYF
TRBV27	TRBJ2-7	NA	CASSPRGPYEQYF
TRBV25-1	TRBJ1-2	TRBD1	CASSDFGRGDVDSGYTF
TRBV10-3	TRBJ1-3	NA	CAISDLTASSGNTIYF
TRBV2	TRBJ1-4	TRBD1	CASRDPGQGADKLFF
TRBV6-5	TRBJ2-7	NA	CASSYLPWSSYEQYF
TRBV12-3/TRBV12-4	TRBJ1-2	NA	CASSLPTTLGYTF
TRBV9	TRBJ1-3	NA	CASSVGSDSNGNTIYF
TRBV7-2	TRBJ1-1	NA	CASSLGTLNTEAFF
TRBV28	TRBJ2-2	NA	CASSGELFF
TRBV5-4	TRBJ2-1	NA	CASSVRTTEGLNEQFF
TRBV28	TRBJ1-5	NA	CASSLRLYELGGDSNQPQHF
TRBV6-6	TRBJ1-3	TRBD1	CASSYSGTAGNTIYF
TRBV19	TRBJ2-1	TRBD1	CASSISVAGGNEQFF
TRBV7-9	TRBJ1-5	NA	CASSLQGGNQPQHF
TRBV7-3	TRBJ2-1	NA	CASSLSGGVLFNEQFF
TRBV7-9	TRBJ2-2	NA	CASSLGRANTGELFF
TRBV9	TRBJ1-1	NA	CASSVAQNTEAFF
TRBV29-1	TRBJ2-7	TRBD1	CSVGWGQEQYF
TRBV24-1	TRBJ1-1	NA	CATKGQNTEAFF
TRBV5-5	TRBJ2-3	NA	CASSFGIWEDTQYF
TRBV7-6	TRBJ1-1	NA	CASSITEMNTEAFF
TRBV2	TRBJ1-2	NA	CASSVSPYGYTF
TRBV11-2	TRBJ2-3	NA	CASSERTDTQYF
TRBV6-5	TRBJ2-6	NA	CASRTDPSGANVLTF
TRBV6-1	TRBJ1-1	NA	CASSEVGSNTEAFF
TRBV11-2	TRBJ2-7	NA	CASSRGLYEQYF
TRBV5-6	TRBJ2-7	NA	CASSWRQEQYF